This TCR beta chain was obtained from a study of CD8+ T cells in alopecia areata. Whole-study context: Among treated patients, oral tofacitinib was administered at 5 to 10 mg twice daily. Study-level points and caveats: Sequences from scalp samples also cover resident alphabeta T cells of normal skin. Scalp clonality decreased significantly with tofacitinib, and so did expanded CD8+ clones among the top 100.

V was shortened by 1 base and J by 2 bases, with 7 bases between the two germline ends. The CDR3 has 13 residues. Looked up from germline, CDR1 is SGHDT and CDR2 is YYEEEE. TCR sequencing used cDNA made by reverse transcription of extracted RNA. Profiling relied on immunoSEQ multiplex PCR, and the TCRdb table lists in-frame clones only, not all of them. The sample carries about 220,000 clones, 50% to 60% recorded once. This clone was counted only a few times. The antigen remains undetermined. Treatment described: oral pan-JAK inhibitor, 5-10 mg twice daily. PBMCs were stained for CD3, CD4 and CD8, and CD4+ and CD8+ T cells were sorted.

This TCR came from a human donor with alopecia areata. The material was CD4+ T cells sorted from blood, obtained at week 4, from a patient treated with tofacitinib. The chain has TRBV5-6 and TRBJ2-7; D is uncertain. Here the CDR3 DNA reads TGTGCCAGCAGCTTGACACCTCCCTACGAGCAGTACTTC. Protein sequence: CASSLTPPYEQYF.